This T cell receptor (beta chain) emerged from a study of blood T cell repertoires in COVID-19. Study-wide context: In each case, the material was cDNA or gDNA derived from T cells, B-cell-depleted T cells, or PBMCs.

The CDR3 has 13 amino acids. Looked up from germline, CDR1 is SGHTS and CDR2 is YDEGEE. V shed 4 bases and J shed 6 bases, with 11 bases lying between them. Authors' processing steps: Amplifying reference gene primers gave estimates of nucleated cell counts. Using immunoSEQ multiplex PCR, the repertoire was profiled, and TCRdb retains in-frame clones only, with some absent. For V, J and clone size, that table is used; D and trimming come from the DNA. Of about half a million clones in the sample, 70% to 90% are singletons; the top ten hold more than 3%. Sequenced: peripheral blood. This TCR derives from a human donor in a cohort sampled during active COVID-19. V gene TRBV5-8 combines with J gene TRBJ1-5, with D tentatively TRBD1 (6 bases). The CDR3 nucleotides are TGTGCCAGCAGCCGACAGGAATTTCAGCCCCAGCATTTT. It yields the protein CASSRQEFQPQHF.